Here is one TCR beta chain with its context. Profiling of TCR beta VDJ combinations and CDR3 sequences used genomic DNA as template. Each CDR3 protein gets one entry after TCRdb re-called the reads with MiXCR. The table lists 450,000 to 550,000 distinct CDR3 sequences, about a third of them singletons. It was patients with CD8+CD57+ cell expansion by flow cytometry who were chosen for sequencing. The V gene's germline CDR1 is DFQATT and CDR2 SNEGSKA (reference sequence). This CDR3 has 16 amino acids. V gave up 0 bases and J gave up 3 bases; unmatched junction bases: 7. This sample is part of a study of CD8+CD57+ T cells in acquired aplastic anemia. About the research overall: When averaged, DNA from sorted CD4+ and CD8+ cells came to approximately 3.2 ug.

The rearrangement uses TRBV20-1 and TRBJ1-2, with 10 bases lining up with TRBD1. This sequence originates from a human donor with aplastic anemia. Sequencing used sorted CD4+, CD8+, or CD8+CD57+ T cells (not recorded which) from PBMCs. The CDR3 nucleotides read TGCAGTGCTAGAGATGAGGGGGACAGGGGATACTATGGCTACACCTTC. Amino acid sequence: CSARDEGDRGYYGYTF.